This entry lists 23 T cell receptor beta chains sequenced from one sample in a study of neoadjuvant anti-PD-1 for oral cavity cancer. Time point reported: after neoadjuvant nivolumab, at surgical resection. Here immunoSEQ multiplex PCR was the method, and the copy in TCRdb shows in-frame clones only, minus some. The data contain 35,000 to 50,000 clones, 60% to 80% of them singletons. Specimen: PBMCs, collected after nivolumab (anti-PD-1) treatment. The receptors come from a person between 40 and 85 years old with oral cavity squamous cell carcinoma.

This clone was seen only a few times. The chain joins TRBV5-5 to TRBJ1-1; possibly TRBD1 for D (5 bases). Germline lookup yields CDR1 SGHKS and CDR2 YYEKEE (reference sequence). V was trimmed by 4 bases and J by 1 base, leaving 11 bases between them. CDR3 length: 14 residues. The CDR3 region has the DNA TGTGCCAGCAGCAGGGGAGGGGAGAACACTGAAGCTTTCTTT. Translated, it gives CASSRGGENTEAFF.

This clone was seen once. The V call is TRBV4-1, the J call TRBJ2-3; D is possibly TRBD2 (6 bases). Per germline, CDR1 MGHRA and CDR2 YSYEKL. The CDR3 is 14 residues long. V was cut by 6 bases and J by 1 base, with 11 bases left in between. CDR3 protein: CASSLSGGTDTQYF. The CDR3 DNA sequence: TGCGCCAGCAGTCTGTCGGGGGGCACAGATACGCAGTATTTT.

The CDR3 sequence is CASSTPQDIPYEQYF. In DNA form, the CDR3 reads TGTGCCAGCAGTACACCCCAAGACATACCCTACGAGCAGTACTTC. The J gene is TRBJ2-7, the V gene TRBV6-1, with D unclear. The CDR3 has 15 amino acids. V dropped 5 bases and J dropped 2 bases, with 16 bases sitting between them. Germline values: CDR1 MNHNS, CDR2 SASEGT.

This clone was observed once. CDR3 DNA: TGTGCCAGCAGCTTGCAACGGACAGGGCAAGATACGCAGTATTTT. Protein product: CASSLQRTGQDTQYF. The J gene is TRBJ2-3, the V gene TRBV6-4; 8 bases fit TRBD1. The CDR3 spans 15 residues. Looked up from germline, CDR1 is MRHNA and CDR2 is SNTAGT. Losses at the gene ends were 6 bases for V and 5 bases for J; bases not matched to a gene: 10.

This chain connects TRBV19 to TRBJ1-5, with D possibly being TRBD1 (5 bases). The CDR3 covers 11 residues. Trimming pared 4 bases from V and 9 bases from J, leaving 7 bases between. From germline, CDR1 is LNHDA and CDR2 SQIVND (reference sequence). This chain's CDR3 is CASSTQGPQHF. As DNA, the CDR3 is TGTGCCAGTAGTACTCAGGGGCCCCAGCATTTT.

The chain uses TRBV29-1 and TRBJ1-2, with D possibly matching TRBD1 (6 bases). Trimming removed 4 bases from V and 2 bases from J, with 14 bases in between. CDR1 is SQVTM and CDR2 is ANQGSEA in the germline V gene. The CDR3 is made up of 14 amino acids. In DNA form, the CDR3 reads TGCAGCGTTGGTCACAGGGTGGACAACTATGGCTACACCTTC. Protein product: CSVGHRVDNYGYTF.

The V and J genes are TRBV2 and TRBJ1-2, with a tentative D call TRBD1 (5 bases). Trimming took 4 bases from V and 5 from J, leaving 14 bases between them. Looked up from germline, CDR1 is SNHLY and CDR2 is FYNNEI. The CDR3 contains 14 residues. The CDR3 sequence is CASSGGSEGYGYTF. CDR3 in DNA: TGTGCCAGCAGTGGGGGTAGTGAGGGGTATGGCTACACCTTC.

The gene calls are TRBV6-4 and TRBJ2-3; tentative D call: TRBD2 (5 bases). This CDR3 region has 16 residues. Germline CDR1 is MRHNA and CDR2 is SNTAGT. Trimming removed 5 bases at V and 3 bases at J, with 18 bases between. This chain's CDR3 is CASSKLGRPGTDTQYF. The DNA of the CDR3 is TGTGCCAGCAGTAAACTCGGCCGTCCGGGGACAGATACGCAGTATTTT.

V gene TRBV5-8 combines with J gene TRBJ2-1; 7 positions match TRBD1. CDR1 SGHTS and CDR2 YDEGEE come from the germline V gene. This CDR3 has 16 amino acids. V gave up 0 bases and J gave up 4 bases; unmatched junction bases: 7. The CDR3: CASSLDTGQSYNEQFF. The CDR3 nucleotides are TGTGCCAGCAGCTTGGACACGGGACAGTCTTACAATGAGCAGTTCTTC. Full variable domain (missing parts from reference TRBV5-8 and TRBJ2-1): EAGVTQSPTHLIKTRGQQATLRCSPISGHTSVYWYQQALGLGLQFLLWYDEGEERNRGNFPPRFSGRQFPNYSSELNVNALELEDSALYLCASSLDTGQSYNEQFFGPGTRLTVL.

This sequence joins TRBV9 and TRBJ2-7; 9 nucleotides agree with TRBD1. CDR3 length equals 14 residues. CDR1 is SGDLS, CDR2 YYNGEE, per germline. Losses at the gene ends were 0 bases for V and 6 bases for J; bases not matched to a gene: 4. The CDR3 protein is CASSVEGQGAEQYF. CDR3 DNA sequence: TGTGCCAGCAGCGTAGAGGGACAGGGCGCCGAGCAGTACTTC.

The CDR3 protein is CASSRGVASNGELFF. The CDR3 DNA is TGTGCCAGCAGCCGCGGGGTAGCGAGCAACGGGGAGCTGTTTTTT. V is TRBV11-2 and J is TRBJ2-2, with a possible D match to TRBD2 (6 bases). CDR1 is SGHAT and CDR2 is FQNNGV in the germline V gene. The V end was cut by 5 bases, the J end by 7 bases, with 17 bases between. The CDR3 totals 15 residues.

This clone was detected once. V usage is TRBV2 and J usage is TRBJ2-6; D perhaps matches TRBD2 (7 bases). The V end lost 11 bases, the J end lost 4 bases, and 18 bases lay between the germline ends. The CDR3 is 15 residues long. CDR1 is SNHLY, CDR2 FYNNEI, per germline. For the CDR3, the DNA is TGTGCCTCCCAGGGGAGGGGCTACGGGGCCAACGTCCTGACTTTC. Encoded protein: CASQGRGYGANVLTF.

This sequence joins TRBV5-1 and TRBJ2-7, with a tentative D call TRBD2 (7 bases). CDR3 size: 15 residues. Germline-derived CDR1 and CDR2 are SGHRS and YFSETQ. V was cut by 6 bases and J by 0 bases, with 16 bases left in between. This CDR3 reads CASKFSGGDSYEQYF. The CDR3 DNA reads TGCGCCAGCAAGTTTTCGGGGGGCGACTCCTACGAGCAGTACTTC.

V and J are TRBV6-5 and TRBJ2-7; no clear D. This CDR3 spans 13 amino acids. Germline V gene data show CDR1 as MNHEY and CDR2 as SVGAGI. V was cut by 4 bases and J by 5 bases, with 12 bases left in between. CDR3 sequence reads: CASSSDIRNEQYF. CDR3 bases: TGTGCCAGCAGTTCCGATATTCGGAACGAGCAGTACTTC.

This sequence joins TRBV5-1 and TRBJ2-5; D is uncertain. The CDR3 contains 13 residues. Germline lookup yields CDR1 SGHRS and CDR2 YFSETQ. The V gene lost 2 bases and the J gene lost 2 bases, with 7 bases spanning the gap. CDR3: CASSFQDQETQYF. The CDR3 bases are TGCGCCAGCAGCTTCCAGGATCAAGAGACCCAGTACTTC.

This clone was counted a few times. The V gene is TRBV19, the J gene TRBJ1-5; D is perhaps TRBD1 (5 bases). Trimming shortened V by 4 bases and J by 3 bases, and 22 bases separated the two germline ends. The CDR3 length is 18 residues. Germline CDR1 LNHDA, CDR2 SQIVND (reference sequence). CDR3 sequence (DNA): TGTGCCAGTAGTAGGGTGAGTACGGGACCCAGCTTCAATCAGCCCCAGCATTTT. Residues: CASSRVSTGPSFNQPQHF. Full variable domain (remainder filled in from reference TRBV19 and TRBJ1-5): DGGITQSPKYLFRKEGQNVTLSCEQNLNHDAMYWYRQDPGQGLRLIYYSQIVNDFQKGDIAEGYSVSREKKESFPLTVTSAQKNPTAFYLCASSRVSTGPSFNQPQHFGDGTRLSIL.

The rearrangement joins TRBV7-3 to TRBJ2-3; no firm D call. CDR3 length: 14 amino acids. The germline V gene encodes CDR1 SGHTA and CDR2 FQGTGA. The V end was cut by 1 base, the J end by 1 base, with 6 bases between. The CDR3 protein is CASSLNPRTDTQYF. CDR3 DNA: TGTGCCAGCAGCTTAAATCCCCGCACAGATACGCAGTATTTT.

This chain joins TRBV30 and TRBJ2-5; either TRBD1 or TRBD2 may supply D (6 bases each). This CDR3 spans 19 amino acids. Trimming cost V 0 bases and J 0 bases, with 23 bases left between them. Germline CDR1 reads GTSNPN; CDR2 reads SVGIG (reference sequence). CDR3 sequence: CAWSVAKKERGAYQETQYF. The CDR3 coding sequence is TGTGCCTGGAGTGTAGCGAAGAAGGAGAGGGGGGCCTACCAAGAGACCCAGTACTTC.

The V gene is TRBV19, the J gene TRBJ2-7; TRBD2 matches at 11 bases. The CDR3 contains 14 residues. Germline-derived CDR1 and CDR2 are LNHDA and SQIVND (reference sequence). The V and J ends lost 5 bases and 3 bases, in that order; junction bases with no gene match: 3. DNA for the CDR3: TGTGCCAGTAGTCCTGGGACTAGCGGCTACGAGCAGTACTTC. It yields the protein CASSPGTSGYEQYF.

The rearrangement links TRBV7-8 to TRBJ2-1; 9 bases align to TRBD2. The CDR3 is 18 residues long. Germline CDR1 SGHVS, CDR2 FQNEAQ. V shed 0 bases, J shed 0 bases, and the junction held 6 bases outside the gene matches. The CDR3 nucleotides are TGTGCCAGCAGCTTAGCGGGGGGACTAGCTCCCTCCTACAATGAGCAGTTCTTC. Residues: CASSLAGGLAPSYNEQFF.

The chain employs TRBV19 and TRBJ2-2; 9 bases map to TRBD2. Germline V gene data show CDR1 as LNHDA and CDR2 as SQIVND (reference sequence). With 2 bases clipped from V and 6 bases from J, the junction kept 4 bases outside the gene matches. This CDR3 has 15 residues. The CDR3 region is CASSISSGKAGELFF. The CDR3 bases are TGTGCCAGTAGTATATCTAGCGGGAAGGCCGGGGAGCTGTTTTTT.

This clone occurred a few times. The chain combines TRBV6-5 with TRBJ1-4; 9 nucleotides line up with TRBD1. With 10 bases clipped from V and 6 bases from J, the junction kept 9 bases outside the gene matches. The germline V gene has CDR1 MNHEY and CDR2 SVGAGI. The length of the CDR3 is 14 residues. The CDR3 region has the DNA TGTGCCACCTCAAAGGGACAGGGCTATGAAAAACTGTTTTTT. Translating it yields CATSKGQGYEKLFF.

This sequence joins TRBV2 and TRBJ1-2, with TRBD1 identical over 10 bases. Looked up from germline, CDR1 is SNHLY and CDR2 is FYNNEI. The V segment lost 6 bases and the J segment 4 bases; nucleotides outside the gene matches: 8. The length of the CDR3 is 15 residues. The CDR3 loop is CASSKTGTGVYGYTF. The CDR3 DNA reads TGTGCCAGCAGCAAAACCGGGACAGGGGTCTATGGCTACACCTTC.